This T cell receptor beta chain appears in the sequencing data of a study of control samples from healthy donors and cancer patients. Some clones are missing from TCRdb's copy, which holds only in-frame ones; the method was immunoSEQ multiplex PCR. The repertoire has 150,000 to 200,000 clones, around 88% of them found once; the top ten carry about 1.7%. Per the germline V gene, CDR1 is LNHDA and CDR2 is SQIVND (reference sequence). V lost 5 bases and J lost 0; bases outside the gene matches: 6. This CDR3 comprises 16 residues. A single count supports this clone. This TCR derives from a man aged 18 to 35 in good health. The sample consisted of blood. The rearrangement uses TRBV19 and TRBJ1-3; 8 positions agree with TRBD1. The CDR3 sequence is CASSFGQGLSGNTIYF. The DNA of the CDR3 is TGTGCCAGTAGTTTCGGACAGGGCCTCTCTGGAAACACCATATATTTT.